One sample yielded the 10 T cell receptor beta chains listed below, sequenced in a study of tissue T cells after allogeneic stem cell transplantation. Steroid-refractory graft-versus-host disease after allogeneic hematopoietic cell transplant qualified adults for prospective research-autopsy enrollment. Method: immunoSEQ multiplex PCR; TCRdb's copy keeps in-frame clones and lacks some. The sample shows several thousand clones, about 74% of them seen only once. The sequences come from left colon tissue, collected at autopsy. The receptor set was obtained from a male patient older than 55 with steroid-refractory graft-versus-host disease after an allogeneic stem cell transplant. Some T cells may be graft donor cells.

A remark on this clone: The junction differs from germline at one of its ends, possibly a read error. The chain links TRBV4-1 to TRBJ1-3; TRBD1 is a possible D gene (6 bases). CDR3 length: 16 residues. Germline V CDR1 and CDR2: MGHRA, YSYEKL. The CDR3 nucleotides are TGCGCCAGCAGCCAAGTTATGGGGGCGTCGGGAAACATCATATATTTT. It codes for CASSQVMGASGNIIYF.

This CDR3 is CASSDLTAGTNYEQYF. The CDR3 DNA follows: TGCGCCAGCAGTGATCTTACGGCAGGGACCAACTACGAGCAGTACTTC. The chain carries TRBV10-2 and TRBJ2-7, with D perhaps assigned TRBD1 or TRBD2 (5 bases each). The V gene's germline CDR1 is WSHSY and CDR2 SAAADI. Trimming pared 3 bases from V and 3 bases from J, leaving 18 bases between. The CDR3 has 16 amino acids.

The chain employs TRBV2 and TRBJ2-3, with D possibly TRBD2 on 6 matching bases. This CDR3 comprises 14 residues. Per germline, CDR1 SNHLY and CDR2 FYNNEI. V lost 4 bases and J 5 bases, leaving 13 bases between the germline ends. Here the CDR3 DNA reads TGTGCCAGCAGTGTACTGGCGGGGAGAGATACGCAGTATTTT. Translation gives CASSVLAGRDTQYF.

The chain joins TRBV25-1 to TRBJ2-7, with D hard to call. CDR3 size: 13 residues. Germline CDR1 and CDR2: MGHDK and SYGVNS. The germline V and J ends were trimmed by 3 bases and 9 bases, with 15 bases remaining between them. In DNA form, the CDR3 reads TGTGCCAGCAGTGAGACCTACCCTAGAGGGCAGTACTTC. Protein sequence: CASSETYPRGQYF.

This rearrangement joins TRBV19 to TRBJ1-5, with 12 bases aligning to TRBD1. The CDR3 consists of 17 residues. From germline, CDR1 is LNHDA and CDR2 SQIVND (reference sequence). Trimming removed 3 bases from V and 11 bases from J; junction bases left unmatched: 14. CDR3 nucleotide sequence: TGTGCCAGTAGTATCCGGGACAGGGGGCATCAACCCTCGTCCCAGCATTTT. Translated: CASSIRDRGHQPSSQHF.

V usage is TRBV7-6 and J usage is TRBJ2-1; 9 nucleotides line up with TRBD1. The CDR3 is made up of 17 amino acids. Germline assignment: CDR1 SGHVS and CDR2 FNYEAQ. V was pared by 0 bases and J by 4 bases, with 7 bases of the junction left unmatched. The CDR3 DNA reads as TGTGCCAGCAGCTTAGCCCACACAGGGGGCGGGTACAATGAGCAGTTCTTC. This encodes CASSLAHTGGGYNEQFF.

This chain's CDR3 is CASSLGPRGVGNSPLHF. Here the CDR3 DNA reads TGTGCCAGCAGCTTAGGCCCACGTGGGGTTGGTAATTCACCCCTCCACTTT. The rearrangement joins TRBV11-2 to TRBJ1-6; D is ambiguous. This CDR3 has 17 residues. The germline CDR1 and CDR2 sequences are SGHAT and FQNNGV. The ends were cut back, 1 base at V and 6 bases at J, with 16 bases in the middle.

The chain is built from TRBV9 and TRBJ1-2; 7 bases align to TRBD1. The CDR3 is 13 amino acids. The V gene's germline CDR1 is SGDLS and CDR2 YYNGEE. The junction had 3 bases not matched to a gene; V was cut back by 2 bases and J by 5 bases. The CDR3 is CASSVGTEYGYTF. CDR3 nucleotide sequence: TGTGCCAGCAGCGTGGGGACAGAATATGGCTACACCTTC.

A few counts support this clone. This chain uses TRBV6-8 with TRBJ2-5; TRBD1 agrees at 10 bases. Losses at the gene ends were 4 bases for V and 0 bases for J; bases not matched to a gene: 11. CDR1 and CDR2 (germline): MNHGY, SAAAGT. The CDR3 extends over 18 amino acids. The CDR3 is CASSSEDRGRSHQETQYF. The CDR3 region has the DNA TGTGCCAGCAGTTCAGAAGACAGGGGGCGATCCCACCAAGAGACCCAGTACTTC.

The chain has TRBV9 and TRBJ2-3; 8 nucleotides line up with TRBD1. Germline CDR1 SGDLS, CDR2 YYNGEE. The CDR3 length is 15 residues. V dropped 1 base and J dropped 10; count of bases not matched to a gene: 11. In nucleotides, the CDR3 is TGTGCCAGCAGCGTAAGTTACAGGGGGAGTGGGGCGCAGTATTTT. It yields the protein CASSVSYRGSGAQYF.